This T cell receptor (beta chain) emerged from a study of OX40 agonist ivuxolimab in advanced cancers. Study details: It was ivuxolimab, an agonistic anti-OX40 (CD134) antibody, that patients were treated with. Those enrolled were roughly 80% male, with a mean age of about 66 years and ages from roughly 20 to 90.

This CDR3 region has 16 residues. CDR1 is SGHTA and CDR2 is FQGNSA in the germline V gene. V was clipped by 1 base and J by 7 bases; unmatched bases: 10. The data were produced by immunoSEQ multiplex PCR, yet TCRdb's version contains in-frame clones alone and is incomplete. Of tens of thousands of clones in the sample, 89% were seen once. Study outcomes and limitations: Blood T cells, both CD4+ and CD8+, expanded clonally by week 6 at 0.1 to 3.0 mg/kg. Expansion of clones was among the lowest in partial responders at 0.1-3.0 mg/kg.

As for this clone: As yet, its antigen is unknown.

The specimen comprised CD4+ or CD8+ T cells sorted from blood, sampled in a trial of the OX40 agonist ivuxolimab. This TCR came from an adult with an advanced solid tumor such as melanoma, head and neck, liver or kidney cancer. The chain couples TRBV7-2 to TRBJ2-1; 7 nucleotides align to TRBD2. The CDR3 DNA reads TGTGCCAGCAGCTTAGGGGGCGGGAGTGGAAGGAATGAGCAGTTCTTC. Its protein is CASSLGGGSGRNEQFF.